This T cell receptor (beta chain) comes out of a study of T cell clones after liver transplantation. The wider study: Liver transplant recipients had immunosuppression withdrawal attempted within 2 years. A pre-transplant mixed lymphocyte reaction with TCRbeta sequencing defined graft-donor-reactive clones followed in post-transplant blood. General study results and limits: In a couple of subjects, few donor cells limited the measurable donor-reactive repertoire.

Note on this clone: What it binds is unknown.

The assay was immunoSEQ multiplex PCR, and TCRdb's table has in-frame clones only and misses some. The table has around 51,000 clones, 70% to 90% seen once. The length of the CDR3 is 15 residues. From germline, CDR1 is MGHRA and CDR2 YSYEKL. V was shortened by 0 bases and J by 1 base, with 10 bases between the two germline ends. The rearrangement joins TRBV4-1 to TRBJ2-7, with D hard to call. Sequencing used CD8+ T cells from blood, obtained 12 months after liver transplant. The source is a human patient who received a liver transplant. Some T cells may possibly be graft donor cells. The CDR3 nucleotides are TGCGCCAGCAGCCAAGATCTGGAAGAATCCTACGAGCAGTACTTC. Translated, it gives CASSQDLEESYEQYF.